The 28 T cell receptor beta chains below come from one sample, sequenced in a study of blood T cell repertoires in COVID-19. The repertoire was sequenced with immunoSEQ multiplex PCR; TCRdb's copy has only in-frame clones and lacks some. The sample yields a few hundred thousand clones, 65% to 85% seen once. Sequenced input: peripheral blood. The receptors come from a woman in her 30s who had recovered from COVID-19.

The chain combines TRBV24-1 with TRBJ2-3; unclear D gene. V lost 3 bases, J lost 3 bases, and 9 bases lay in between. CDR1 KGHDR and CDR2 SFDVKD come from the germline V gene. The CDR3 extends over 14 amino acids. The CDR3 nucleotides are TGTGCCACCAGTGATCGTCTCCTAACAGATACGCAGTATTTT. Translation gives CATSDRLLTDTQYF.

The chain combines TRBV19 with TRBJ1-1; 10 nucleotides line up with TRBD1. The CDR3 covers 17 residues. Trimming took 3 bases from V and 3 from J; bases not matched to a gene: 10. CDR1 LNHDA and CDR2 SQIVND come from the germline V gene (reference sequence). The CDR3 coding sequence is TGTGCCAGTAGTATTAGGGGAGGGGACAGGGGTTACACTGAAGCTTTCTTT. It specifies CASSIRGGDRGYTEAFF.

This clone showed up many times. The chain combines TRBV2 with TRBJ1-3, with 7 bases that match TRBD1. V lost 2 bases to trimming and J lost 4 bases; unmatched junction nucleotides: 8. The CDR3 extends over 16 amino acids. The germline V gene has CDR1 SNHLY and CDR2 FYNNEI. The chain's CDR3 is CASSEKGAIGGNTIYF. Here the CDR3 DNA reads TGTGCCAGCAGTGAAAAGGGGGCGATAGGGGGAAACACCATATATTTT.

The genes are TRBV5-1 and TRBJ2-5; TRBD1 matches at 11 bases. CDR1 is SGHRS, CDR2 YFSETQ, per germline. This CDR3 comprises 15 residues. V dropped 7 bases and J dropped 5; count of bases not matched to a gene: 10. CDR3 in amino acids: CASGLDRGPGETQYF. As DNA, the CDR3 is TGCGCCAGCGGATTGGACAGGGGGCCGGGGGAGACCCAGTACTTC.

CDR3: CASSLTGNNEQFF. CDR3 nucleotide sequence: TGTGCCAGCTCATTGACAGGCAACAATGAGCAGTTCTTC. The chain has TRBV18 and TRBJ2-1; perhaps TRBD1 as D (6 bases). V was shortened by 5 bases and J by 5 bases, with 10 bases between the two germline ends. Germline CDR1 is KGHSH and CDR2 is LQKENI. This CDR3 is 13 amino acids long.

The sample holds a few counts of this clone. The chain uses TRBV18 and TRBJ2-2; 9 bases fit TRBD1. The V segment lost 6 bases and the J segment 10 bases; nucleotides outside the gene matches: 6. The germline V gene encodes CDR1 KGHSH and CDR2 LQKENI. The CDR3 totals 13 residues. CDR3 coding DNA: TGTGCCAGCTCGGTTTGGGACAGGGCGGAGCTGTTTTTT. This gives the protein CASSVWDRAELFF.

The genes are TRBV2 and TRBJ2-3; 9 bases are shared with TRBD2. This CDR3 spans 14 amino acids. Germline loops: CDR1 SNHLY, CDR2 FYNNEI. Trimming removed 5 bases from V and 2 bases from J; junction bases left unmatched: 2. The CDR3 is CASSSGRSTDTQYF. The CDR3 DNA reads as TGTGCCAGCAGTAGCGGGAGGTCCACAGATACGCAGTATTTT.

This rearrangement joins TRBV27 to TRBJ1-5; D is uncertain. V shed 3 bases and J shed 2 bases, with 5 bases lying between them. This CDR3 comprises 13 residues. Germline CDR1 is MNHEY and CDR2 is SMNVEV (reference sequence). The CDR3 bases are TGTGCCAGCAGTTTTCAGGGCAATCAGCCCCAGCATTTT. It specifies CASSFQGNQPQHF.

The rearrangement links TRBV27 to TRBJ2-7; possibly TRBD2 for D (5 bases). This CDR3 region has 15 residues. Per germline, CDR1 MNHEY and CDR2 SMNVEV (reference sequence). The V gene lost 0 bases and the J gene lost 4 bases, with 13 bases spanning the gap. This CDR3 is CASSLSTGRSYEQYF. For the CDR3, the DNA is TGTGCCAGCAGTTTATCGACGGGGAGATCTTACGAGCAGTACTTC.

This clone showed up just a few times. The junction shows a germline mismatch at one end, possibly a read error. The V call is TRBV7-6, the J call TRBJ2-1; the match to TRBD2 covers 7 bases. The CDR3 spans 15 residues. Germline assignment: CDR1 SGHVS and CDR2 FNYEAQ. CDR3 DNA sequence: TGTGCCAGCAGCTTAGCGGGGGAGGGTTACAATGCGCAGTTCTTC. Protein sequence: CASSLAGEGYNAQFF.

This rearrangement joins TRBV10-3 to TRBJ2-1; 9 bases are shared with TRBD2. Germline V gene lookup returns CDR1 ENHRY and CDR2 SYGVKD. After removal of 6 bases from V and 0 bases from J, the junction contained 3 bases not matched to a gene. This CDR3 has 15 residues. The CDR3 nucleotides read TGTGCCATCAGCGAGCGGGAGGACTCCTACAATGAGCAGTTCTTC. It translates to CAISEREDSYNEQFF.

The genes are TRBV19 and TRBJ2-1, with D tentatively TRBD1 (7 bases). The CDR3 is made up of 13 amino acids. Germline V gene data show CDR1 as LNHDA and CDR2 as SQIVND (reference sequence). Trimming cost V 11 bases and J 6 bases, with 17 bases left between them. DNA for the CDR3: TGTGCCCTAGGGCAGGGGGGAATCAATGAGCAGTTCTTC. Protein product: CALGQGGINEQFF.

The chain uses TRBV5-1 and TRBJ2-3; maybe TRBD2 (6 bases). Germline V gene lookup returns CDR1 SGHRS and CDR2 YFSETQ. The CDR3 consists of 14 residues. Deletions cut 7 bases from V and 2 bases from J, with 14 bases between. Written as DNA, the CDR3 is TGCGCCAGCCGCCGGGACTCCCACACAGATACGCAGTATTTT. As protein: CASRRDSHTDTQYF.

In regard to this clone: At the DNA level, this CDR3 is encoded by other sequences in the same sample as well. The V call is TRBV18, the J call TRBJ1-5; D may be TRBD1 (6 bases). With 3 bases removed from V and 2 bases from J, the gap between germline ends came to 11 bases. CDR1 is KGHSH and CDR2 is LQKENI in the germline V gene. This CDR3 region has 15 residues. The CDR3: CASSPTGLGNQPQHF. CDR3 nucleotide sequence: TGTGCCAGCTCACCTACAGGGTTGGGCAATCAGCCCCAGCATTTT.

The rearrangement joins TRBV18 to TRBJ2-2, with 12 bases lining up with TRBD2. CDR3 length equals 18 residues. Unmatched junction bases numbered 13, after V lost 5 bases and J lost 6 bases. Germline CDR1 reads KGHSH; CDR2 reads LQKENI. This CDR3 reads CASSSPRLLAGGPGELFF. CDR3 nucleotide sequence: TGTGCCAGCTCATCTCCCAGACTACTAGCGGGAGGTCCCGGGGAGCTGTTTTTT.

In DNA form, the CDR3 reads TGTGCCAGCAGCCAAGGGGGGACAGGGGGGCACGAGCAGTACTTC. It yields the protein CASSQGGTGGHEQYF. The chain combines TRBV3-1 (or the pseudogene TRBV3-2) with TRBJ2-7; 11 bases map to TRBD1. J lost 5 bases, V lost 1 base, and 4 bases had no gene match. The CDR3 is 15 amino acids. Looked up from germline, CDR1 is LGHDT and CDR2 is YNNKEL (reference sequence).

The chain couples TRBV28 to TRBJ2-7; tentative D call: TRBD2 (6 bases). Germline V gives CDR1 MDHEN, CDR2 SYDVKM. The CDR3 consists of 14 residues. V was cut by 3 bases and J by 1 base, with 10 bases left in between. The CDR3 sequence is CASSFSGTSYEQYF. Written as DNA, the CDR3 is TGTGCCAGCAGTTTTTCCGGGACTTCCTACGAGCAGTACTTC.

The V gene is TRBV4-1, the J gene TRBJ2-5, with no clear D. Looked up from germline, CDR1 is MGHRA and CDR2 is YSYEKL. The CDR3 runs to 14 residues. V was trimmed by 3 bases and J by 4 bases, leaving 12 bases between them. The CDR3 is CASSHEKLGETQYF. Written as DNA, the CDR3 is TGCGCCAGCAGCCATGAGAAGCTCGGAGAGACCCAGTACTTC.

This clone was recorded once. The CDR3 loop reads CASIAGGGYGYTF. Written as DNA, the CDR3 is TGTGCCAGCATTGCAGGGGGCGGGTATGGCTACACCTTC. V usage is TRBV28 and J usage is TRBJ1-2, with 8 bases matching TRBD1. J lost 5 bases, V lost 7 bases, and 6 bases had no gene match. Germline CDR1 is MDHEN and CDR2 is SYDVKM. The CDR3 covers 13 residues.

About this clone itself: Distinct nucleotide sequences in the sample also encode this CDR3. This CDR3 is CASSLAQGAGTEAFF. In nucleotides, the CDR3 is TGCGCCAGCAGCTTGGCCCAGGGTGCGGGGACTGAAGCTTTCTTT. V is TRBV5-1 and J is TRBJ1-1; D might be TRBD1 (5 bases). Looked up from germline, CDR1 is SGHRS and CDR2 is YFSETQ. The CDR3 has 15 amino acids. V lost 0 bases, J lost 5 bases, and 14 bases lay in between.

CDR3 region: CASSSQNYEQYF. Here the CDR3 DNA reads TGCGCCAGCAGTTCCCAGAACTACGAGCAGTACTTC. This chain links TRBV5-1 with TRBJ2-7, with no clear D. The germline V gene encodes CDR1 SGHRS and CDR2 YFSETQ. Trimming took 5 bases from V and 3 from J, leaving 9 bases between them. The CDR3 has 12 amino acids.

The genes are TRBV5-1 and TRBJ1-4; 7 nucleotides match TRBD1. From germline, CDR1 is SGHRS and CDR2 YFSETQ. With 3 bases clipped from V and 4 bases from J, the junction kept 6 bases outside the gene matches. The CDR3 loop spans 15 amino acids. CDR3 in DNA: TGCGCCAGCAGCTCGGAGGGGGCACTTAATGAAAAACTGTTTTTT. Translated: CASSSEGALNEKLFF.

This chain connects TRBV27 to TRBJ1-1; D possibly corresponds to TRBD1 (6 bases). Germline loops: CDR1 MNHEY, CDR2 SMNVEV (reference sequence). The CDR3 is 12 amino acids. The V and J ends lost 6 bases and 1 base respectively, with 6 bases between them. In DNA, the CDR3 is TGTGCCAGCAGACAGGGGAACACTGAAGCTTTCTTT. Translating gives CASRQGNTEAFF.

A single count supports this clone. The rearrangement uses TRBV10-3 and TRBJ2-7, with D hard to call. The germline V gene has CDR1 ENHRY and CDR2 SYGVKD. V lost 5 bases, J lost 2 bases, and 7 bases lay in between. This CDR3 is built from 12 residues. This CDR3 reads CAISRSPYEQYF. Here the CDR3 DNA reads TGTGCCATCAGTCGGAGTCCCTACGAGCAGTACTTC.

J is TRBJ2-4 and V is TRBV28, with D perhaps matching TRBD1 (6 bases). The ends were cut back, 5 bases at V and 6 bases at J, with 8 bases in the middle. This CDR3 has 12 amino acids. CDR1 and CDR2 from the germline V gene are MDHEN and SYDVKM. CDR3 DNA: TGTGCCAGCAGTGGACAGTTAAACATTCAGTACTTC. Translated, it gives CASSGQLNIQYF. The full variable domain, rest sourced from reference TRBV28 and TRBJ2-4, is DVKVTQSSRYLVKRTGEKVFLECVQDMDHENMFWYRQDPGLGLRLIYFSYDVKMKEKGDIPEGYSVSREKKERFSLILESASTNQTSMYLCASSGQLNIQYFGAGTRLSVL.

The chain links TRBV7-9 to TRBJ2-1, with 9 bases aligning to TRBD2. CDR1 SEHNR and CDR2 FQNEAQ come from the germline V gene (reference sequence). V lost 4 bases and J lost 2; bases outside the gene matches: 12. The CDR3 contains 18 residues. This chain's CDR3 is CASSSPDGSGSPYNEQFF. The CDR3 DNA follows: TGTGCCAGCAGCTCTCCCGACGGTAGCGGGAGCCCCTACAATGAGCAGTTCTTC.

About this clone itself: Other DNA sequences in the same sample also yield this CDR3. This rearrangement joins TRBV28 to TRBJ1-5, with TRBD1 matching over 8 bases. The CDR3 sequence is 14 residues long. V was pared by 6 bases and J by 4 bases, with 5 bases of the junction left unmatched. Germline CDR1 MDHEN, CDR2 SYDVKM. The CDR3 is CASSPGQVNQPQHF. The CDR3 DNA is TGTGCCAGCAGCCCGGGACAGGTGAATCAGCCCCAGCATTTT.

V usage is TRBV3-1 (or the pseudogene TRBV3-2) and J usage is TRBJ2-3, with D possibly TRBD1 on 6 matching bases. The V end lost 2 bases, the J end lost 0 bases, and 12 bases lay between the germline ends. Germline V CDR1 and CDR2: LGHDT, YNNKEL (reference sequence). This CDR3 region has 16 residues. The CDR3 nucleotides are TGTGCCAGCAGCCAACGCGGACAGACCAGCACAGATACGCAGTATTTT. Its translation is CASSQRGQTSTDTQYF.